The rows below give T cell receptor beta chains drawn from one sample of a study of blood T cell repertoires in COVID-19. Method: immunoSEQ multiplex PCR; TCRdb's copy keeps in-frame clones and lacks some. Among more than 200,000 clones, over 65% were seen once, and the ten largest hold approximately 2.6%. The sequencing sample was made of peripheral blood. Receptors were obtained from an older woman with active or convalescent COVID-19. Both conserved end residues are part of each CDR3. A D gene is named only where the DNA matches it firmly. Not all rows give a size; the values are once, few, many and, for expanded clones, a class.

V gene: TRBV7-9; clone size: -; J gene: TRBJ1-3; D gene: -; CDR3 DNA: TGTGCCAGCAGCTTAAAGGGGGAGTCGCACTCTGGAAACACCATATATTTT; CDR3 protein: CASSLKGESHSGNTIYF
V gene: TRBV27; clone size: few; J gene: TRBJ1-3; D gene: -; CDR3 DNA: TGTGCCAGCAGTTTAGGGGCCAGCTCTGGAAACACCATATATTTT; CDR3 protein: CASSLGASSGNTIYF
V gene: TRBV5-6; clone size: -; J gene: TRBJ2-2; D gene: -; CDR3 DNA: TGTGCCAGCAGTTCCGCGGTGCAGGGTTACACCGGGGAGCTGTTTTTT; CDR3 protein: CASSSAVQGYTGELFF
V gene: TRBV13; clone size: -; J gene: TRBJ2-4; D gene: TRBD2; CDR3 DNA: TGTGCCAGCAGCTTAGTTAGCGGGGGTTACAAAAACATTCAGTACTTC; CDR3 protein: CASSLVSGGYKNIQYF
V gene: TRBV3-1/TRBV3-2; clone size: -; J gene: TRBJ1-2; D gene: TRBD1; CDR3 DNA: TGTGCCAGCAGCCAGGACAGGGGACCGGGCTACACCTTC; CDR3 protein: CASSQDRGPGYTF
V gene: TRBV6-5; clone size: -; J gene: TRBJ2-7; D gene: -; CDR3 DNA: TGTGCCAGCAGTACGGTATCGGGGGAGCAGTACTTC; CDR3 protein: CASSTVSGEQYF
V gene: TRBV6-6; clone size: -; J gene: TRBJ1-5; D gene: TRBD1; CDR3 DNA: TGTGCCAGCAGAAGACAGGGTTATAGCAATCAGCCCCAGCATTTT; CDR3 protein: CASRRQGYSNQPQHF
V gene: TRBV28; clone size: few; J gene: TRBJ2-5; D gene: TRBD1; CDR3 DNA: TGTGCCAGCAGTTCCCTGGACAGGGGGGGGAAGGAGACCCAGTACTTC; CDR3 protein: CASSSLDRGGKETQYF
V gene: TRBV27; clone size: -; J gene: TRBJ2-7; D gene: -; CDR3 DNA: TGTGCCAGCAGCCTTCTGCGACTGAACGGGGTCCCGGGCCCCTACGAGCAGTACTTC; CDR3 protein: CASSLLRLNGVPGPYEQYF
V gene: TRBV19; clone size: few; J gene: TRBJ2-3; D gene: -; CDR3 DNA: TGTGCCAGTAGTATGCGTAGGGGGATCACAGATACGCAGTATTTT; CDR3 protein: CASSMRRGITDTQYF
V gene: TRBV6-5; clone size: -; J gene: TRBJ2-5; D gene: TRBD1; CDR3 DNA: TGTGCCAGCAGTATACAGGGGGCCTCCGCGACCCAGTACTTC; CDR3 protein: CASSIQGASATQYF
V gene: TRBV19; clone size: -; J gene: TRBJ2-1; D gene: -; CDR3 DNA: TGTGCCAGTAGTCCCCGGACACCCTACAATGAGCAGTTCTTC; CDR3 protein: CASSPRTPYNEQFF
V gene: TRBV4-2; clone size: -; J gene: TRBJ2-2; D gene: -; CDR3 DNA: TGTGCCAGCAGCCGGGGGGACACCGGGGAGCTGTTTTTT; CDR3 protein: CASSRGDTGELFF
V gene: TRBV6-6; clone size: -; J gene: TRBJ2-3; D gene: TRBD2; CDR3 DNA: TGTGCCAGCAGTCCGTGGACTAGCGGGGGGGCCGGAGATACGCAGTATTTT; CDR3 protein: CASSPWTSGGAGDTQYF
V gene: TRBV4-2; clone size: -; J gene: TRBJ1-6; D gene: TRBD1; CDR3 DNA: TGTGCCAGCAGCACCGAGGACAGGGGTATCTATAATTCACCCCTCCACTTT; CDR3 protein: CASSTEDRGIYNSPLHF
V gene: TRBV5-1; clone size: -; J gene: TRBJ1-2; D gene: -; CDR3 DNA: TGCGCCAGCAGCTTTGTTTCGGGAAATCATCCTTCGGGAAACTACACCTTC; CDR3 protein: CASSFVSGNHPSGNYTF
V gene: TRBV7-8; clone size: -; J gene: TRBJ1-2; D gene: -; CDR3 DNA: TGTGCCAGCAGCCCACCGGGGGGACGAGGCTACACCTTC; CDR3 protein: CASSPPGGRGYTF
V gene: TRBV12-2; clone size: -; J gene: TRBJ1-5; D gene: -; CDR3 DNA: TGTGCAAGTCGCTTAGTTATGGGGACAGACCCCGAGGACAATCAGCCCCAGCATTTT; CDR3 protein: CASRLVMGTDPEDNQPQHF
V gene: TRBV4-1; clone size: few; J gene: TRBJ1-1; D gene: TRBD1; CDR3 DNA: TGCGCCAGCAGCCTACGGGACAGGATGAACACTGAAGCTTTCTTT; CDR3 protein: CASSLRDRMNTEAFF
V gene: TRBV6-5; clone size: once; J gene: TRBJ2-7; D gene: -; CDR3 DNA: TGTGCCAGCAGGGGGGGACGAACCTACGAGCAGTACTTC; CDR3 protein: CASRGGRTYEQYF
V gene: TRBV5-5; clone size: -; J gene: TRBJ2-7; D gene: TRBD1; CDR3 DNA: TGTGCCAGCAGCTTGCGGGACAGCACCTACGAGCAGTACTTC; CDR3 protein: CASSLRDSTYEQYF
V gene: TRBV21-1; clone size: -; J gene: TRBJ2-5; D gene: -; CDR3 DNA: TGTGCCAGCAGCTTAAGACGGAGGCCATGGGAGACCCAGTACTTC; CDR3 protein: CASSLRRRPWETQYF
V gene: TRBV7-2; clone size: -; J gene: TRBJ2-1; D gene: TRBD1; CDR3 DNA: TGTGCCAGCCCACCGGGACAGGTTTACAATGAGCAGTTCTTC; CDR3 protein: CASPPGQVYNEQFF
V gene: TRBV4-1; clone size: -; J gene: TRBJ1-5; D gene: -; CDR3 DNA: TGCGCCAGCAGCCAAATCCGGGATAGCAATCAGCCCCAGCATTTT; CDR3 protein: CASSQIRDSNQPQHF